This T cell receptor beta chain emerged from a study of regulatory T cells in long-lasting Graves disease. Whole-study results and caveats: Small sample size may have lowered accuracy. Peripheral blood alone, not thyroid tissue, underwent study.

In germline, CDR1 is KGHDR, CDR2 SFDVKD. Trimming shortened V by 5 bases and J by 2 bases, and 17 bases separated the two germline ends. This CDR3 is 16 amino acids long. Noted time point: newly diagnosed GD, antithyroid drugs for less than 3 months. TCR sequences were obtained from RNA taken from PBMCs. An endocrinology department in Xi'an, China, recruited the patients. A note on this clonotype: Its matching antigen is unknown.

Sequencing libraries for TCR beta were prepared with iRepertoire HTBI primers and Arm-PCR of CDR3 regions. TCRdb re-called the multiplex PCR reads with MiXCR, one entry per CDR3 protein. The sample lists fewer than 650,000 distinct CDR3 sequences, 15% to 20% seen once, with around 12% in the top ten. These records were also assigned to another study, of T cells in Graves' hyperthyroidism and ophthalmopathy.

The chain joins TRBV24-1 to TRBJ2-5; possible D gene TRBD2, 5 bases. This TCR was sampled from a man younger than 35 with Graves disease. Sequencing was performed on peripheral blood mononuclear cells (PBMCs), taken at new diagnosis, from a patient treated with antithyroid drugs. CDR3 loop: CATSGTRLPHQETQYF. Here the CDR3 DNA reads TGTGCCACCAGTGGCACCCGACTACCCCATCAAGAGACCCAGTACTTC.